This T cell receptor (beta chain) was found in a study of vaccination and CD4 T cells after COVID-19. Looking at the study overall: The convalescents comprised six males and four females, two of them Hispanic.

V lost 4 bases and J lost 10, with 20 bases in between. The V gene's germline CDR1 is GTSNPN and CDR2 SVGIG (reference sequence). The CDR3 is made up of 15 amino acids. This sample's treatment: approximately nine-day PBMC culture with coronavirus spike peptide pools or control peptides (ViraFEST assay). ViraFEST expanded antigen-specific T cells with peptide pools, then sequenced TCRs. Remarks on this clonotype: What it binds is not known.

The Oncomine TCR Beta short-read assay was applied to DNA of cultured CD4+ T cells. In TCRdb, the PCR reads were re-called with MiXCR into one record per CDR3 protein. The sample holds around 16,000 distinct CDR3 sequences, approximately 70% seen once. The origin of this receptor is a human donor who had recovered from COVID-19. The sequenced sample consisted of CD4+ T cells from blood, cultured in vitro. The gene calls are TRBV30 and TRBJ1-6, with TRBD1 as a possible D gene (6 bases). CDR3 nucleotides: TGTGCCTGGATACAGCCGGGGACATTCGGATCACCCCTCCACTTT. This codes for CAWIQPGTFGSPLHF. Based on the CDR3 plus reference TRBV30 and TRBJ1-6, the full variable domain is SQTIHQWPATLVQPVGSPLSLECTVEGTSNPNLYWYRQAAGRGLQLLFYSVGIGQISSEVPQNLSASRPQDRQFILSSKKLLLSDSGFYLCAWIQPGTFGSPLHFGNGTRLTVT.